The next 15 T cell receptor beta chains were all read from a single sample in a study of blood T cell repertoires in COVID-19. Here immunoSEQ multiplex PCR was the method, and the copy in TCRdb shows in-frame clones only, minus some. The sample carries more than 75,000 clones, 88% recorded once. The sequencing input was peripheral blood. The source is a woman in her 70s with acute or convalescent COVID-19.

J is TRBJ2-6 and V is TRBV27; no clear D. Trimming shortened V by 6 bases and J by 0 bases, and 6 bases separated the two germline ends. Germline V gene sequence: CDR1 MNHEY, CDR2 SMNVEV (reference sequence). The CDR3 runs to 14 residues. CDR3 nucleotide sequence: TGTGCCAGCAGAGCGTACTCTGGGGCCAACGTCCTGACTTTC. This sequence encodes CASRAYSGANVLTF.

V gene TRBV2 combines with J gene TRBJ2-1, with 10 bases fitting TRBD2. Trimming removed 2 bases from V and 10 bases from J; junction bases left unmatched: 8. CDR3 size: 15 residues. Germline CDR1 SNHLY, CDR2 FYNNEI. CDR3 nucleotides: TGTGCCAGCAGTGAATTAGTACTAGCGGGGATCGAGCAGTTCTTC. It specifies CASSELVLAGIEQFF.

The table lists this clone with a count of one. V usage is TRBV14 and J usage is TRBJ2-1; 7 bases align to TRBD2. J gave up 6 bases and V 3 bases, and 8 bases lay outside the gene matches. The CDR3 has 15 residues. CDR1 and CDR2 from the germline V gene are SGHDN and FVKESK. Here the CDR3 DNA reads TGTGCCAGCAGCCAGTATCAGCGGGGCCCCAATGAGCAGTTCTTC. Protein product: CASSQYQRGPNEQFF.

This clone has just one count. The chain recombines TRBV29-1 with TRBJ1-2, with 9 bases fitting TRBD1. Germline CDR1 SQVTM, CDR2 ANQGSEA. The CDR3 has 14 amino acids. J was trimmed by 8 bases and V by 4 bases; bases with no gene match: 11. Here the CDR3 reads CSVGAIDRGRGYTF. CDR3 sequence (DNA): TGCAGCGTTGGGGCAATTGACAGGGGGAGAGGCTACACCTTC.

J is TRBJ2-1 and V is TRBV12-3 or TRBV12-4, with 8 nucleotides matching TRBD2. Trimming took 6 bases from V and 9 from J; bases not matched to a gene: 4. The CDR3 covers 12 residues. In DNA, the CDR3 is TGTGCCAGCAGATACCTAGCGGGTGAGCAGTTCTTC. Its translation: CASRYLAGEQFF.

The chain recombines TRBV21-1 with TRBJ2-1; the table's TRBD2 call for D was not verified on the DNA. TRBV21-1 is deemed a pseudogene. This CDR3 region has 16 residues. CDR3 in DNA: TGTGCCAGCAGCATACATAGCGGGAGGGTTCGCAATGAGCAGTTCTTC. Protein: CASSIHSGRVRNEQFF.

The chain combines TRBV15 with TRBJ1-3; 10 nucleotides align to TRBD1. The germline V gene encodes CDR1 LNHNV and CDR2 YYDKDF (reference sequence). V shed 0 bases and J 7 bases; nucleotides not matched to a gene: 12. The CDR3 contains 18 residues. CDR3 in amino acids: CATSRDRADRGHSNTIYF. CDR3 nucleotide sequence: TGTGCCACCAGCAGAGATCGAGCCGACAGGGGGCATTCGAACACCATATATTTT.

The V gene is TRBV4-2, the J gene TRBJ2-4, with D unclear. CDR3 length: 16 residues. Germline CDR1 reads LGHNA; CDR2 reads YNFKEQ. V dropped 1 base and J dropped 0 bases, with 10 bases sitting between them. CDR3 sequence reads: CASSQGSVLAKNIQYF. DNA of the CDR3: TGTGCCAGCAGCCAAGGGTCAGTCCTAGCCAAAAACATTCAGTACTTC.

This clone appeared once. The chain joins TRBV27 to TRBJ1-2; TRBD1 agrees at 10 bases. Per germline, CDR1 MNHEY and CDR2 SMNVEV (reference sequence). V shed 3 bases, J shed 4 bases, and the junction held 5 bases outside the gene matches. This CDR3 comprises 15 residues. In DNA form, the CDR3 reads TGTGCCAGCAGTTTGTCAGGACAGGGGGGCTATGGCTACACCTTC. The encoded protein is CASSLSGQGGYGYTF.

The chain recombines TRBV10-3 with TRBJ2-7; tentatively, D is TRBD1 (5 bases). Trimming took off 6 bases at V and 2 bases at J, with 14 bases between the two ends. The CDR3 runs 14 residues. From germline, CDR1 is ENHRY and CDR2 SYGVKD. The CDR3 DNA sequence: TGTGCCATCAGCCCGCAGGGCGAAGCCTACGAGCAGTACTTC. Its translation is CAISPQGEAYEQYF.

This chain links TRBV7-2 with TRBJ1-6; D is unclear. This CDR3 is built from 12 residues. V dropped 5 bases and J dropped 8 bases, with 7 bases sitting between them. Germline V lookup: CDR1 SGHTA, CDR2 FQGNSA. DNA of the CDR3: TGTGCCAGCAGCCCCCCTGATTCACCCCTCCACTTT. It encodes CASSPPDSPLHF.

The CDR3 DNA sequence: TGTGCCAGCACCAAGGCAGGGGGCTACGAGCAGTACTTC. Protein sequence: CASTKAGGYEQYF. The J gene is TRBJ2-7, the V gene TRBV28; 7 bases match TRBD1. The CDR3 runs 13 residues. In germline, CDR1 is MDHEN, CDR2 SYDVKM. Unmatched junction bases numbered 6, after V lost 7 bases and J lost 3 bases.

This chain joins TRBV6-5 and TRBJ2-7; 7 positions agree with TRBD1. CDR3 length: 15 amino acids. Unmatched junction bases numbered 11, after V lost 6 bases and J lost 3 bases. Germline V gene data show CDR1 as MNHEY and CDR2 as SVGAGI. The CDR3 loop is CASRGRDRGNYEQYF. Here the CDR3 DNA reads TGTGCCAGCAGGGGCCGGGACAGAGGGAACTACGAGCAGTACTTC.

This chain connects TRBV5-1 to TRBJ1-2; 7 bases fit TRBD1. V was pared by 4 bases and J by 4 bases, with 13 bases of the junction left unmatched. CDR1 and CDR2 (germline): SGHRS, YFSETQ. CDR3 length equals 16 residues. DNA for the CDR3: TGCGCCAGCAGCCCTGAGACAGGGTCTTCCGGCTATGGCTACACCTTC. This gives the protein CASSPETGSSGYGYTF.

The chain carries TRBV5-1 and TRBJ1-3, with 8 nucleotides matching TRBD1. The V and J ends lost 0 bases and 11 bases, in that order; junction bases with no gene match: 13. Germline CDR1 and CDR2: SGHRS and YFSETQ. CDR3 length: 16 residues. CDR3 loop: CASSLGQGPSVEAIYF. CDR3 DNA sequence: TGCGCCAGCAGCTTGGGACAGGGGCCTTCCGTGGAGGCCATATATTTT.